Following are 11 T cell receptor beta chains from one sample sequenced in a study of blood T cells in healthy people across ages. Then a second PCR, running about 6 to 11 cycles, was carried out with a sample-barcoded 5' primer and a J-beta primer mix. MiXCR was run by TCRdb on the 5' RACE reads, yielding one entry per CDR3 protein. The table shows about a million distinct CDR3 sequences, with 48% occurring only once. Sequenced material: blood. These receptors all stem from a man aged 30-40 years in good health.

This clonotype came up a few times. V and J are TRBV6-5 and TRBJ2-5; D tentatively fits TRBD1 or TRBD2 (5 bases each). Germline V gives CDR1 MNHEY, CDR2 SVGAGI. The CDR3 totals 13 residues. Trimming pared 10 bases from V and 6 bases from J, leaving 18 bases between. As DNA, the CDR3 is TGTGCCACGCGTCCCCTAGGGGAGAAGACCCAGTACTTC. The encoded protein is CATRPLGEKTQYF.

CDR3 sequence reads: CASSESVGWGYQPQHF. As DNA, the CDR3 is TGTGCCAGCAGTGAGTCTGTCGGCTGGGGTTATCAGCCCCAGCATTTT. The genes are TRBV6-1 and TRBJ1-5; D remains unclear. V was clipped by 3 bases and J by 5 bases, with 17 bases between them. The CDR3 consists of 16 residues. Germline values: CDR1 MNHNS, CDR2 SASEGT.

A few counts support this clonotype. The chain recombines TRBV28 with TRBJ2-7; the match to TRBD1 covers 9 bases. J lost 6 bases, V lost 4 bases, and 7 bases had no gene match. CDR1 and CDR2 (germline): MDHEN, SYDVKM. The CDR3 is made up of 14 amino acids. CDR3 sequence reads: CASSWGDRATEQYF. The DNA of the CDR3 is TGTGCCAGCAGTTGGGGGGACAGGGCGACCGAGCAGTACTTC.

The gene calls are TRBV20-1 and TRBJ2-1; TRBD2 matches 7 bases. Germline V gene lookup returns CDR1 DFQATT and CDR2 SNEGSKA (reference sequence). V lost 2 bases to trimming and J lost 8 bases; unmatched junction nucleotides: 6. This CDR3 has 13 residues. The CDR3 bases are TGCAGTGCTAGAAGAGCGGGGTACGATGAGCAGTTCTTC. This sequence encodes CSARRAGYDEQFF.

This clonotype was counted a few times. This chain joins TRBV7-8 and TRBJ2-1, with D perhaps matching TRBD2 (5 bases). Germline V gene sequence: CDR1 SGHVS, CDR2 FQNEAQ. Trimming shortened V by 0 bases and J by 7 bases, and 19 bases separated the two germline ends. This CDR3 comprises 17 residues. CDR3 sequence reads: CASSLALEAHRRNEQFF. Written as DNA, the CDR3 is TGTGCCAGCAGCTTAGCCCTGGAGGCCCACCGAAGGAATGAGCAGTTCTTC.

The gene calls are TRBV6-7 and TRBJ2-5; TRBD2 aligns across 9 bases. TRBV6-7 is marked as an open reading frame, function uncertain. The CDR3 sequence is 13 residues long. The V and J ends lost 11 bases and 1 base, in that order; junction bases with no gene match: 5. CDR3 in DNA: TGTGCCTGTAGCGGGGGACCCCAAGAGACCCAGTACTTC. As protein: CACSGGPQETQYF.

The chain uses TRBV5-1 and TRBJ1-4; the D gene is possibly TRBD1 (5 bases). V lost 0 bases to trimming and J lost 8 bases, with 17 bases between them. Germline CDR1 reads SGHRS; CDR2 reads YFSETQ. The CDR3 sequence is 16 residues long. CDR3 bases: TGCGCCAGCAGCTTGGTAGACACGCGGCCAGGGGAAAAACTGTTTTTT. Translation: CASSLVDTRPGEKLFF.

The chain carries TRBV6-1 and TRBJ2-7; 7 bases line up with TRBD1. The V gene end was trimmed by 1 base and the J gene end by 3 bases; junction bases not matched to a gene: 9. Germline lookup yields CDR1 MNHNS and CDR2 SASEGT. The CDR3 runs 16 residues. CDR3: CASSEEKGARIYEQYF. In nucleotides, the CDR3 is TGTGCCAGCAGTGAAGAGAAGGGGGCCAGAATCTACGAGCAGTACTTC.

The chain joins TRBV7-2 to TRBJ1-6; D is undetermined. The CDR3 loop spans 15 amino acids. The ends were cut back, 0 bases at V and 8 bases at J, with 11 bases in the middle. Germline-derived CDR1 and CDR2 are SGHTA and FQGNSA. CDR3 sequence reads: CASSLAFGPYSPLHF. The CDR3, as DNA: TGTGCCAGCAGCTTAGCATTCGGACCATATTCACCCCTCCACTTT.

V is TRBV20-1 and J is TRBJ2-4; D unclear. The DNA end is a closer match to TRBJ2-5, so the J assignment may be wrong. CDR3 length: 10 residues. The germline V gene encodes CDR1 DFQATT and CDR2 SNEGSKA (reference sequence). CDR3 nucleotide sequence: TGCAGTGCTGGTGCGGAGACCCAGTACTTC. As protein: CSAGAETQYF.

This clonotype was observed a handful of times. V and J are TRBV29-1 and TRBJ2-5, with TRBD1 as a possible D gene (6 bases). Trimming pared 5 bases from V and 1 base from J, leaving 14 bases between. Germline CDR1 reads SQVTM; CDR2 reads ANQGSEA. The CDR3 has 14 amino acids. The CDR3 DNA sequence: TGCAGCGTTCCGACAGGCTTACTCCAAGAGACCCAGTACTTC. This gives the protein CSVPTGLLQETQYF.